Shown below are 28 T cell receptor beta chains from a single sample sequenced in a study of T cell responses to AZD1222 COVID-19 vaccine. Produced via immunoSEQ multiplex PCR; TCRdb's table is partial and in-frame only. The repertoire holds about 130,000 clones, with around 83% as singletons. Sequencing was performed on peripheral blood, taken 28 days after the second AZD1222 dose. Receptor source: an adult who received the AZD1222 COVID-19 vaccine.

The chain combines TRBV10-1 with TRBJ1-4; tentative D call: TRBD1 (6 bases). The germline gives CDR1 WNHNN, CDR2 SYGVQD (reference sequence). Trimming took off 3 bases at V and 7 bases at J, with 18 bases between the two ends. This CDR3 is built from 16 residues. The CDR3 DNA follows: TGCGCCAGCAGTGATCCGGCACAGGGAGGGCCTGAAAAACTGTTTTTT. Its protein product is CASSDPAQGGPEKLFF.

V is TRBV7-9 and J is TRBJ2-7, with a possible D match to TRBD2 (7 bases). V lost 7 bases, J lost 4 bases, and 20 bases lay in between. CDR1 and CDR2 (germline): SEHNR, FQNEAQ (reference sequence). The CDR3 spans 15 residues. The CDR3 coding sequence is TGTGCCAGCACCTCCTCTGCGGGGGCCGTATACGAGCAGTACTTC. Translation: CASTSSAGAVYEQYF.

The chain joins TRBV28 to TRBJ2-3; D might be TRBD2 (6 bases). Trimming took 3 bases from V and 4 from J, leaving 11 bases between them. Per the germline V gene, CDR1 is MDHEN and CDR2 is SYDVKM. This CDR3 contains 14 residues. The CDR3: CASSLGRSADTQYF. The CDR3, as DNA: TGTGCCAGCAGTTTGGGGAGGTCGGCAGATACGCAGTATTTT. The full variable domain, with the rest looked up from reference TRBV28 and TRBJ2-3, is DVKVTQSSRYLVKRTGEKVFLECVQDMDHENMFWYRQDPGLGLRLIYFSYDVKMKEKGDIPEGYSVSREKKERFSLILESASTNQTSMYLCASSLGRSADTQYFGPGTRLTVL.

This clone was recorded only once. The chain carries TRBV4-1 and TRBJ2-1; the match to TRBD2 covers 9 bases. Trimming cost V 1 base and J 8 bases; bases outside gene matches: 18. This CDR3 spans 19 amino acids. CDR1 is MGHRA and CDR2 is YSYEKL in the germline V gene. This chain's CDR3 is CASSQGRRRGGLIWDEQFF. DNA for the CDR3: TGCGCCAGCAGCCAAGGGCGGAGGCGGGGGGGTCTCATTTGGGATGAGCAGTTCTTC.

The genes are TRBV10-3 and TRBJ1-3; TRBD1 is a possible D gene (6 bases). The CDR3 runs 14 residues. Germline V CDR1 and CDR2: ENHRY, SYGVKD. V lost 7 bases to trimming and J lost 1 base, with 11 bases between them. CDR3 bases: TGTGCCATCAAAGGGGGGGCGTCTGGAAACACCATATATTTT. Its translation is CAIKGGASGNTIYF.

DNA of the CDR3: TGTGCCAGCAGTTCTTCCCCATACAGGGCTAACTATGGCTACACCTTC. Translation gives CASSSSPYRANYGYTF. V is TRBV6-5 and J is TRBJ1-2, with D perhaps matching TRBD1 (6 bases). This CDR3 region has 16 residues. CDR1 and CDR2 from the germline V gene are MNHEY and SVGAGI. Between the trimmed V and J ends, which lost 4 bases and 0 bases, there was a span of 15 bases.

The gene calls are TRBV19 and TRBJ1-4; TRBD1 agrees at 8 bases. Trimming at V came to 3 bases and at J to 6 bases, leaving 6 bases not matched to a gene. The CDR3 has 15 amino acids. The germline CDR1 and CDR2 sequences are LNHDA and SQIVND (reference sequence). The CDR3 loop reads CASSIPRGLDEKLFF. CDR3 DNA: TGTGCCAGTAGTATCCCCAGGGGGCTCGATGAAAAACTGTTTTTT.

This chain links TRBV12-5 with TRBJ1-1; TRBD1 agrees at 7 bases. Germline loops: CDR1 LGHNT, CDR2 FRNRAP. This CDR3 has 14 residues. Trimming took 3 bases from V and 4 from J; bases not matched to a gene: 5. Here the CDR3 reads CASGFGQGGTEAFF. Written as DNA, the CDR3 is TGTGCTAGTGGTTTCGGTCAGGGGGGCACTGAAGCTTTCTTT.

The rearrangement uses TRBV12-3 or TRBV12-4 and TRBJ1-1; D perhaps matches TRBD1 (6 bases). The CDR3 contains 13 residues. V lost 6 bases and J lost 4, with 12 bases in between. The CDR3 reads CASSLQGFTEAFF. The CDR3 DNA sequence: TGTGCCAGCAGCCTACAGGGTTTCACTGAAGCTTTCTTT.

The chain uses TRBV4-1 and TRBJ1-1; D gene ambiguous. CDR1 MGHRA and CDR2 YSYEKL come from the germline V gene. Trimming left V 1 base short and J 8 bases short, with 8 bases between. The CDR3 has 12 residues. CDR3 loop: CASSQGNREAFF. CDR3 DNA: TGCGCCAGCAGCCAAGGAAATAGGGAAGCTTTCTTT.

The CDR3 here is CASTSSGSTDTQYF. Written as DNA, the CDR3 is TGTGCCAGCACTAGTTCGGGGAGCACAGATACGCAGTATTTT. V and J are TRBV7-8 and TRBJ2-3; weak D call: TRBD2 (5 bases). In germline, CDR1 is SGHVS, CDR2 FQNEAQ. Trimming pared 7 bases from V and 0 bases from J, leaving 11 bases between. This CDR3 has 14 amino acids.

The chain employs TRBV7-6 and TRBJ1-5; D remains unclear. The CDR3 is made up of 14 amino acids. Germline CDR1 and CDR2: SGHVS and FNYEAQ. V was pared by 1 base and J by 1 base, with 5 bases between. This chain's CDR3 is CASSLEVSNQPQHF. The CDR3 bases are TGTGCCAGCAGCTTAGAAGTGAGCAATCAGCCCCAGCATTTT.

The chain couples TRBV6-1 to TRBJ1-2; D unresolved. Between the trimmed V and J ends, which lost 0 bases and 7 bases, there was a span of 12 bases. The CDR3 length is 14 residues. Germline CDR1 is MNHNS and CDR2 is SASEGT. The CDR3 coding sequence is TGTGCCAGCAGTGAAGCAACCTATCAAGGTGGCTACACCTTC. It is translated as CASSEATYQGGYTF.

The rearrangement uses TRBV27 and TRBJ1-6, with a weak D call TRBD1 (5 bases). The germline gives CDR1 MNHEY, CDR2 SMNVEV (reference sequence). V was pared by 5 bases and J by 0 bases, with 17 bases between. This CDR3 is built from 18 residues. In DNA form, the CDR3 reads TGTGCCAGCAGTGCCCGGACACCTAAGAGCTCCTATAATTCACCCCTCCACTTT. Protein sequence: CASSARTPKSSYNSPLHF.

This chain links TRBV2 with TRBJ1-5, with a possible D match to TRBD1 (6 bases). The V gene's germline CDR1 is SNHLY and CDR2 FYNNEI. The length of the CDR3 is 13 residues. Deletions cut 7 bases from V and 3 bases from J, with 10 bases between. CDR3 nucleotide sequence: TGTGCCAGCATCCGGGACACCAATCAGCCCCAGCATTTT. It codes for CASIRDTNQPQHF.

This chain links TRBV9 with TRBJ1-2; possible D gene TRBD1, 6 bases. The V gene's germline CDR1 is SGDLS and CDR2 YYNGEE. Trimming removed 0 bases from V and 5 bases from J, with 11 bases in between. This CDR3 has 14 amino acids. In nucleotides, the CDR3 is TGTGCCAGCAGCGTAGAAGTCGGACAGTATGGCTACACCTTC. Its translation: CASSVEVGQYGYTF.

V gene TRBV18 combines with J gene TRBJ1-2; tentatively, D is TRBD1 (5 bases). CDR1 is KGHSH and CDR2 is LQKENI in the germline V gene. Trimming took off 4 bases at V and 2 bases at J, with 14 bases between the two ends. The CDR3 loop spans 15 amino acids. The CDR3 sequence: CASSQRGEGNYGYTF. The CDR3 region has the DNA TGTGCCAGCTCACAACGAGGGGAAGGGAACTATGGCTACACCTTC.

CDR3 nucleotides: TGTGCCAGTAGTCCCGGAGTAGCGGGGGTAAGCTCCTACAATGAGCAGTTCTTC. Translating gives CASSPGVAGVSSYNEQFF. The V gene is TRBV19, the J gene TRBJ2-1; 9 bases fit TRBD2. The V and J ends lost 5 bases and 0 bases, in that order; junction bases with no gene match: 11. This CDR3 has 18 residues. Germline loops: CDR1 LNHDA, CDR2 SQIVND (reference sequence).

The chain links TRBV5-1 to TRBJ1-1, with D maybe TRBD1 (5 bases). This CDR3 has 15 residues. CDR1 and CDR2 from the germline V gene are SGHRS and YFSETQ. Trimming pared 0 bases from V and 1 base from J, leaving 10 bases between. The CDR3 region is CASSLEGVANTEAFF. Here the CDR3 DNA reads TGCGCCAGCAGCTTGGAAGGGGTAGCGAACACTGAAGCTTTCTTT.

The gene calls are TRBV6-2 or TRBV6-3 and TRBJ2-3; possibly TRBD2 for D (5 bases). Looked up from germline, CDR1 is MNHEY and CDR2 is SVGEGT. The CDR3 is 16 amino acids. V shed 6 bases and J shed 2 bases, with 18 bases lying between them. The CDR3, as DNA: TGTGCCAGCAGCCCTTCCCCTCCCGGGGACACAGATACGCAGTATTTT. Its protein product is CASSPSPPGDTDTQYF.

The rearrangement joins TRBV19 to TRBJ1-2, with a possible D match to TRBD1 (5 bases). Germline V lookup: CDR1 LNHDA, CDR2 SQIVND (reference sequence). The CDR3 sequence is 15 residues long. V lost 1 base to trimming and J lost 3 bases, with 12 bases between them. The CDR3 loop is CASSIGQGSDYGYTF. CDR3 nucleotide sequence: TGTGCCAGTAGTATAGGTCAGGGCTCGGACTATGGCTACACCTTC.

The J gene is TRBJ2-1, the V gene TRBV5-6; tentative D call: TRBD2 (6 bases). Per germline, CDR1 SGHDT and CDR2 YYEEEE. V lost 2 bases, J lost 4 bases, and 16 bases lay in between. The CDR3 runs to 16 residues. CDR3 sequence (DNA): TGTGCCAGCAGCTTTGGAGGGCGGGGAGTTTACAATGAGCAGTTCTTC. Encoded protein: CASSFGGRGVYNEQFF.

J is TRBJ2-6 and V is TRBV7-9; TRBD1 matches at 8 bases. J lost 7 bases, V lost 4 bases, and 3 bases had no gene match. The CDR3 length is 14 residues. The germline CDR1 and CDR2 sequences are SEHNR and FQNEAQ (reference sequence). CDR3 sequence (DNA): TGTGCCAGCAGCTCGACAGGGGTAGCCAACGTCCTGACTTTC. Its translation: CASSSTGVANVLTF.

J is TRBJ1-2 and V is TRBV7-8; weak D call: TRBD1 (5 bases). CDR1 is SGHVS, CDR2 FQNEAQ, per germline. The CDR3 totals 16 residues. V was clipped by 5 bases and J by 7 bases, with 23 bases between them. The CDR3 spells CASSPAGVELVFGYTF. CDR3 sequence (DNA): TGTGCCAGCAGCCCGGCGGGGGTTGAGTTAGTATTTGGCTACACCTTC.

The J gene is TRBJ2-7, the V gene TRBV20-1; TRBD1 is a possible D gene (5 bases). V lost 5 bases and J 4 bases, leaving 9 bases between the germline ends. The germline CDR1 and CDR2 sequences are DFQATT and SNEGSKA (reference sequence). This CDR3 is 11 amino acids long. The CDR3 DNA reads as TGCAGTGCTCCTACAGGTTACGAGCAGTACTTC. This sequence encodes CSAPTGYEQYF.

This clone was found once. The genes are TRBV21-1 and TRBJ2-1; the table calls TRBD1, which could not be checked here. TRBV21-1 is a pseudogene segment. The CDR3 has 13 amino acids. In DNA form, the CDR3 reads TGTGCCAGCAGATGGCCAGTCAACAATGAGCAGTTCTTC. Translating it yields CASRWPVNNEQFF.

The V call is TRBV3-1 (or the pseudogene TRBV3-2), the J call TRBJ2-3; 9 positions match TRBD2. There are 20 residues in the CDR3. From germline, CDR1 is LGHDT and CDR2 YNNKEL (reference sequence). Germline trimming cut 0 bases from V and 2 bases from J; bases unmatched to any gene: 15. CDR3 nucleotides: TGTGCCAGCAGCCAAGATGAGGGGGTAGCGGGGGAGCCCGACACAGATACGCAGTATTTT. Translation gives CASSQDEGVAGEPDTDTQYF.

The chain recombines TRBV18 with TRBJ1-2, with D possibly TRBD1 on 5 matching bases. V lost 6 bases to trimming and J lost 8 bases, with 22 bases between them. Germline V CDR1 and CDR2: KGHSH, LQKENI. The CDR3 is 15 amino acids. CDR3 DNA sequence: TGTGCCAGCTCCCCGGCGTCGGGGGGATCGACGGGCTACACCTTC. Residues: CASSPASGGSTGYTF.